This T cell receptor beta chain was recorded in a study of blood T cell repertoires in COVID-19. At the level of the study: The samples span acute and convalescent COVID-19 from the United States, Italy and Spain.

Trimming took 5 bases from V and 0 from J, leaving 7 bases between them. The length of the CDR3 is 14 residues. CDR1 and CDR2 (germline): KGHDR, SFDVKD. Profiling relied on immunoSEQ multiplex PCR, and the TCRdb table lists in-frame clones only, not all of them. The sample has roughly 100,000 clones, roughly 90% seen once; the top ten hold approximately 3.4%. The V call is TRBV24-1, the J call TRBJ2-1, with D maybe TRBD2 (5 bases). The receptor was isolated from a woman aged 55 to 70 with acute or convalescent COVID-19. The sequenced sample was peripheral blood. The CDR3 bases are TGTGCCACCAGTGGCCGGGACTCCTACAATGAGCAGTTCTTC. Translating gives CATSGRDSYNEQFF.